This TCR beta chain was sequenced for a study of T cell responses to AZD1222 COVID-19 vaccine. CDR1 and CDR2 from the germline V gene are MDHEN and SYDVKM. The V gene end was trimmed by 5 bases and the J gene end by 4 bases; junction bases not matched to a gene: 4. This CDR3 comprises 14 residues. Data came from immunoSEQ multiplex PCR; TCRdb stores just in-frame clones and leaves some out. This sample has 130,000 or so clones; 93% occur once, and the top ten carry 2.5% to 4%. The clonotype was recovered from an adult in good health. The material was peripheral blood, obtained on day 0 of AZD1222 vaccination. The chain uses TRBV28 and TRBJ1-5; 8 bases line up with TRBD1. Here the CDR3 reads CASSGQGMNQPQHF. The DNA for the CDR3 is TGTGCCAGCAGTGGACAGGGTATGAATCAGCCCCAGCATTTT. Full variable domain (rest looked up from reference TRBV28 and TRBJ1-5): DVKVTQSSRYLVKRTGEKVFLECVQDMDHENMFWYRQDPGLGLRLIYFSYDVKMKEKGDIPEGYSVSREKKERFSLILESASTNQTSMYLCASSGQGMNQPQHFGDGTRLSIL.